Reported below is one T cell receptor beta chain. Its antigen has not been determined. There are no base qualities to consult, and no much larger clone falls within one base. Explained via the paper, the treatment or condition label denotes: allogeneic hematopoietic cell transplantation with graft depleted of TCRalphabeta T cells and CD19 B cells. The transplant recipients were children given TCRalphabeta/CD19-depleted allogeneic hematopoietic cell grafts. Library prep was done by PCR. Sequencer: Illumina HiSeq 2500. Molecular barcoding was employed in the preparation of TCR libraries, with unique molecular identifiers being used to normalize TCRbeta repertoire quantification. The public reads were reprocessed in TCRdb via fastp at Q25 and MiXCR, keeping in-frame beta chains. Rows with a matching CDR3 protein are joined into one entry that keeps the most common DNA and genes. The sample table contains 440,000 or so distinct CDR3 sequences; only one count was recorded for around two fifths of them. The top ten hold 25% to 30% of the sample.

The CDR3 covers 16 residues, taking in both the cysteine and the phenylalanine. Of the read, only the CDR3 DNA is kept; its 48 bases are in frame from base 1. The germline V and J ends show losses of 0 bases and 7 bases respectively, and no gene match explains 7 bases of the junction. CDR1 and CDR2 are drawn from the germline V gene: ENHRY, SYGVKD. The sample originates from a study of T-cell reconstitution after alpha-beta-depleted transplantation in children (dated by TCRdb to the mid-2010s). A note on the overall study: The study quantitatively tracked T-cell immune reconstitution after TCRalphabeta/CD19-depleted allogeneic hematopoietic cell transplantation in children using TCR repertoire profiling. What the study reported, not specific to this receptor: In some patients, the high TCRbeta diversity seen at day 60 was put down to recipient T cells and intrathymic progenitors that had survived conditioning. About two months after transplant, the apparently early recovery of alphabetaT-cell counts reportedly depended on just several hundred clones that had expanded rapidly and came from non-depleted graft cells. Over the following months the frequencies of hyperexpanded clones went down, and after one year T-cell counts and TCRbeta diversity were mostly credited to newly produced T cells.

The starting material was PBMCs, obtained before TCRalphabeta/CD19-depleted stem cell transplant. This chain joins TRBV10-3 to TRBJ2-1; 9 nucleotides in the junction match TRBD2. This receptor was obtained from a girl aged 2 to 9 with aplastic anemia, due to receive a stem cell transplant. The nucleotide sequence is given as TGTGCCATCAGTGAGTCGTGGCGGGGGGGCTTGAATGAGCAGTTCTTC. It is translated as CAISESWRGGLNEQFF.